A single sample is the source of the 10 T cell receptor beta chains below, sequenced in a study of T-cell memory formation after mild COVID-19. TCRdb independently ran MiXCR on the 5' RACE reads; one entry per CDR3 protein. The sample lists around 320,000 distinct CDR3 sequences; about 13% were seen once. What was sequenced was PBMCs or a T cell subset sorted from them (not recorded which). Receptors were obtained from a man younger than 35 who had mild COVID-19 (a few samples of this study predate the infection). Cell type and time point are not known.

This clonotype was detected only a few times. This chain joins TRBV2 and TRBJ1-4; D not resolved. Looked up from germline, CDR1 is SNHLY and CDR2 is FYNNEI. CDR3 length equals 14 residues. Trimming removed 1 base at V and 5 bases at J, with 8 bases between. In DNA, the CDR3 is TGTGCCAGCAGTGAAGTGGCAGCAAATGAAAAACTGTTTTTT. Protein: CASSEVAANEKLFF.

The rearrangement uses TRBV20-1 and TRBJ2-1; D gene unclear. The germline V gene encodes CDR1 DFQATT and CDR2 SNEGSKA (reference sequence). CDR3 size: 12 residues. The V end was cut by 2 bases, the J end by 9 bases, with 11 bases between. The CDR3 sequence is CSARNSEREQFF. In DNA form, the CDR3 reads TGCAGTGCTAGAAACAGTGAGCGTGAGCAGTTCTTC.

The table lists this clonotype with a few counts. This rearrangement joins TRBV19 to TRBJ2-2; 8 bases fit TRBD1. The CDR3 is 14 residues long. Germline V gene sequence: CDR1 LNHDA, CDR2 SQIVND (reference sequence). V shed 6 bases, J shed 4 bases, and the junction held 4 bases outside the gene matches. The CDR3 loop is CASREGQVTGELFF. The CDR3 DNA follows: TGTGCCAGTAGAGAGGGACAGGTCACCGGGGAGCTGTTTTTT.

The chain combines TRBV7-3 with TRBJ1-1; the match to TRBD1 covers 7 bases. Per germline, CDR1 SGHTA and CDR2 FQGTGA. The CDR3 totals 14 residues. J was trimmed by 4 bases and V by 4 bases; bases with no gene match: 6. This chain's CDR3 is CASSSGGTGTEAFF. The CDR3 nucleotides are TGTGCCAGCAGCTCAGGGGGTACGGGCACTGAAGCTTTCTTT.

The rearrangement joins TRBV12-3 or TRBV12-4 to TRBJ2-1; D may be TRBD2 (5 bases). V lost 5 bases to trimming and J lost 9 bases, with 20 bases between them. This CDR3 is 15 amino acids long. The CDR3 is CASSRTRSETPEQFF. For the CDR3, the DNA is TGTGCCAGCAGTAGGACTCGCTCGGAAACTCCTGAGCAGTTCTTC.

The CDR3 is CASSLLRTGELFF. CDR3 bases: TGTGCCAGCAGTTTACTGAGGACCGGGGAGCTGTTTTTT. The rearrangement joins TRBV28 to TRBJ2-2, with D unresolved. This CDR3 has 13 residues. Trimming pared 2 bases from V and 5 bases from J, leaving 6 bases between. Germline V gives CDR1 MDHEN, CDR2 SYDVKM.

The chain is built from TRBV30 and TRBJ2-7, with D perhaps matching TRBD1 (6 bases). Trimming took 2 bases from V and 7 from J, leaving 21 bases between them. CDR1 and CDR2 from the germline V gene are GTSNPN and SVGIG (reference sequence). The CDR3 loop spans 15 amino acids. DNA of the CDR3: TGTGCCTGGAGTCGGGGTCGGCACAGGGTGAGTGAGCAGTACTTC. It is translated as CAWSRGRHRVSEQYF.

This clonotype came up a few times. The chain joins TRBV25-1 to TRBJ1-6; 8 nucleotides match TRBD1. V lost 4 bases and J lost 7; bases outside the gene matches: 6. CDR1 is MGHDK and CDR2 is SYGVNS in the germline V gene. This CDR3 spans 15 amino acids. Here the CDR3 reads CASSGTGTGNSPLHF. For the CDR3, the DNA is TGTGCCAGCAGTGGGACCGGGACAGGCAATTCACCCCTCCACTTT.

The rearrangement uses TRBV20-1 and TRBJ2-1; 9 bases match TRBD2. J lost 7 bases, V lost 5 bases, and 12 bases had no gene match. Germline V gene lookup returns CDR1 DFQATT and CDR2 SNEGSKA (reference sequence). The CDR3 is made up of 15 amino acids. The CDR3, as DNA: TGCAGTGCTGCACCCTCAGCGGGGGGTAAGAATGAGCAGTTCTTC. Its translation is CSAAPSAGGKNEQFF.

This clonotype was recorded at least ten times. The chain is built from TRBV20-1 and TRBJ1-1; D remains unclear. The CDR3 loop spans 15 amino acids. The germline gives CDR1 DFQATT, CDR2 SNEGSKA (reference sequence). Trimming removed 0 bases from V and 5 bases from J, with 16 bases in between. This CDR3 is CSARDPLGGQTEAFF. The CDR3 DNA reads as TGCAGTGCTAGAGATCCTCTAGGTGGGCAAACTGAAGCTTTCTTT.